The rows below give T cell receptor beta chains drawn from one sample of a study of cytomegalovirus exposure and HLA in healthy donors. The table came from immunoSEQ multiplex PCR; TCRdb's copy has only in-frame clones and leaves some out. The sample records over 100,000 clones, around 75% being singletons. Sequencing was done on a sample of PBMCs. The receptors were sampled from a woman in her 30s in good health and CMV-seronegative. Each CDR3 is given with its conserved first and last residue. D genes are given only for firm matches. Size is stated for part of the rows, as once, few or many counts, or as a class when the clone is expanded.

j_call: TRBJ1-2
d_call: TRBD1
clone_size: NA
v_call: TRBV18
cdr3_aa: CASSSVQGAYGYTF
cdr3_nt: TGTGCCAGCTCATCAGTCCAGGGGGCATACGGCTACACCTTC

j_call: TRBJ2-7
d_call: NA
clone_size: few
v_call: TRBV11-2
cdr3_aa: CASSDSQAWSSYEQYF
cdr3_nt: TGTGCCAGCAGCGATAGCCAAGCCTGGAGCTCCTACGAGCAGTACTTC

j_call: TRBJ2-6
d_call: NA
clone_size: few
v_call: TRBV5-6
cdr3_aa: CASSRVGANVLTF
cdr3_nt: TGTGCCAGCAGCAGAGTGGGGGCCAACGTCCTGACTTTC

j_call: TRBJ2-7
d_call: NA
clone_size: NA
v_call: TRBV5-1
cdr3_aa: CASSLALSDNAYEQYF
cdr3_nt: TGCGCCAGCAGCTTGGCCCTCTCCGACAACGCCTACGAGCAGTACTTC

j_call: TRBJ1-2
d_call: TRBD1
clone_size: NA
v_call: TRBV14
cdr3_aa: CASSASHRGLGYTF
cdr3_nt: TGTGCCAGCAGCGCTTCGCACAGGGGGCTAGGCTACACCTTC

j_call: TRBJ1-2
d_call: TRBD1
clone_size: NA
v_call: TRBV13
cdr3_aa: CASGDRGYGYTF
cdr3_nt: TGTGCCAGCGGGGACAGGGGGTATGGCTACACCTTC

j_call: TRBJ2-1
d_call: NA
clone_size: NA
v_call: TRBV5-4
cdr3_aa: CASSWGSGPGNEQFF
cdr3_nt: TGTGCCAGCAGCTGGGGATCAGGACCGGGGAATGAGCAGTTCTTC

j_call: TRBJ2-1
d_call: TRBD2
clone_size: NA
v_call: TRBV6-5
cdr3_aa: CASSQRTSGNHEQFF
cdr3_nt: TGTGCCAGCAGTCAGAGGACTAGCGGGAACCATGAGCAGTTCTTC

j_call: TRBJ2-1
d_call: NA
clone_size: NA
v_call: TRBV7-8
cdr3_aa: CASSLSDGSYNEQFF
cdr3_nt: TGTGCCAGCAGCCTAAGCGACGGGTCCTACAATGAGCAGTTCTTC

j_call: TRBJ2-5
d_call: NA
clone_size: NA
v_call: TRBV5-1
cdr3_aa: CASSLAGLRVQETQYF
cdr3_nt: TGCGCCAGCAGCTTGGCCGGGTTGAGGGTACAAGAGACCCAGTACTTC

j_call: TRBJ2-5
d_call: TRBD2
clone_size: NA
v_call: TRBV4-1
cdr3_aa: CASSQDRTSGKETQYF
cdr3_nt: TGCGCCAGCAGCCAAGACCGGACTAGCGGGAAAGAGACCCAGTACTTC

j_call: TRBJ1-4
d_call: NA
clone_size: NA
v_call: TRBV5-6
cdr3_aa: CASSLAGQEVFF
cdr3_nt: TGTGCCAGCAGCTTGGCAGGGCAAGAGGTGTTTTTT

j_call: TRBJ1-5
d_call: NA
clone_size: NA
v_call: TRBV30
cdr3_aa: CAWSSWTDNQPQHF
cdr3_nt: TGTGCCTGGAGTTCCTGGACAGACAATCAGCCCCAGCATTTT

j_call: TRBJ2-7
d_call: TRBD1
clone_size: NA
v_call: TRBV30
cdr3_aa: CAWSIPGQGYEQYF
cdr3_nt: TGTGCCTGGAGTATTCCGGGACAGGGCTACGAGCAGTACTTC

j_call: TRBJ2-3
d_call: NA
clone_size: NA
v_call: TRBV6-6
cdr3_aa: CASSPVLSSTDTQYF
cdr3_nt: TGTGCCAGCAGTCCTGTCCTATCTAGCACAGATACGCAGTATTTT

j_call: TRBJ2-7
d_call: NA
clone_size: NA
v_call: TRBV4-3
cdr3_aa: CASSQQQGGGEYSYEQYF
cdr3_nt: TGCGCCAGCAGCCAACAACAGGGGGGAGGGGAGTACAGCTACGAGCAGTACTTC

j_call: TRBJ2-7
d_call: TRBD1
clone_size: NA
v_call: TRBV7-6
cdr3_aa: CASSTGVPDEQYF
cdr3_nt: TGTGCCAGCAGCACAGGGGTCCCCGACGAGCAGTACTTC

j_call: TRBJ1-2
d_call: TRBD1
clone_size: NA
v_call: TRBV28
cdr3_aa: CASSSPGQGVGGYTF
cdr3_nt: TGTGCCAGCAGTTCCCCGGGACAGGGTGTCGGAGGCTACACCTTC

j_call: TRBJ2-1
d_call: NA
clone_size: NA
v_call: TRBV4-2
cdr3_aa: CASSQEGLGTDNEQFF
cdr3_nt: TGTGCCAGCAGCCAAGAGGGACTGGGGACAGACAATGAGCAGTTCTTC

j_call: TRBJ2-1
d_call: TRBD2
clone_size: NA
v_call: TRBV30
cdr3_aa: CACSRLAGGFIEQFF
cdr3_nt: TGTGCCTGTTCCAGACTAGCGGGAGGGTTTATCGAGCAGTTCTTC

j_call: TRBJ2-1
d_call: TRBD1
clone_size: once
v_call: TRBV14
cdr3_aa: CASSYTGGQADEQFF
cdr3_nt: TGTGCCAGCAGCTACACAGGGGGCCAAGCGGATGAGCAGTTCTTC

j_call: TRBJ2-7
d_call: TRBD2
clone_size: NA
v_call: TRBV19
cdr3_aa: CASSIVKAGGYEQYF
cdr3_nt: TGTGCCAGTAGTATAGTTAAAGCGGGAGGCTACGAGCAGTACTTC

j_call: TRBJ2-7
d_call: NA
clone_size: NA
v_call: TRBV11-1
cdr3_aa: CASSRGIGGGQYF
cdr3_nt: TGTGCCAGCAGCCGGGGAATCGGGGGTGGGCAGTACTTC

j_call: TRBJ1-2
d_call: NA
clone_size: NA
v_call: TRBV6-5
cdr3_aa: CASSWSGAYGYTF
cdr3_nt: TGTGCCAGCAGCTGGTCAGGGGCCTATGGCTACACCTTC

j_call: TRBJ2-7
d_call: NA
clone_size: few
v_call: TRBV19
cdr3_aa: CASSSQGEQYF
cdr3_nt: TGTGCCAGTAGTTCCCAGGGCGAGCAGTACTTC

j_call: TRBJ1-1
d_call: NA
clone_size: NA
v_call: TRBV2
cdr3_aa: CASSAFTVFPEAFF
cdr3_nt: TGTGCCAGCAGTGCTTTTACAGTGTTCCCTGAAGCTTTCTTT

j_call: TRBJ1-2
d_call: TRBD1
clone_size: NA
v_call: TRBV10-3
cdr3_aa: CAISGGQGQRSGYTF
cdr3_nt: TGTGCCATCAGTGGGGGACAGGGGCAAAGGTCTGGCTACACCTTC

j_call: TRBJ1-3
d_call: TRBD1
clone_size: NA
v_call: TRBV19
cdr3_aa: CASRQGAFSGNTIYF
cdr3_nt: TGTGCCAGTAGACAGGGGGCTTTCTCTGGAAACACCATATATTTT

j_call: TRBJ2-7
d_call: NA
clone_size: NA
v_call: TRBV29-1
cdr3_aa: CSVEDPQVYEQYF
cdr3_nt: TGCAGCGTTGAAGACCCACAGGTCTACGAGCAGTACTTC